The sample holds a few counts of the clone carrying this T cell receptor (beta chain). The antigen remains unidentified. It was roughly 200 ng DNA, about 30,000 T cell genomes, that sorted-subset replicate PCRs used. The assay was immunoSEQ multiplex PCR, and TCRdb's table has in-frame clones only and misses some. The profile shows around 100,000 clones, roughly 70% of them singletons. This sample is drawn from a study of shared clonotypes between healthy human individuals. As for the study in general: Serving as donors were a couple of women and three men, whose ages spanned 18 to 49. Three plates were used per donor for CD4 naive, three for CD4 memory, two for CD8 naive and one for CD8 memory. General study results and limits: Memory subsets generally showed lower estimated richness than naive subsets.

Germline CDR1 MNHEY, CDR2 SMNVEV (reference sequence). The CDR3 is 18 residues long. V was pared by 2 bases and J by 8 bases, with 13 bases of the junction left unmatched. This clonotype was obtained from a woman aged 30 to 39 in good health. The V call is TRBV27, the J call TRBJ2-1; 12 positions match TRBD2. Sequences were obtained from memory CD8+ T cells sorted from blood. Indicated subset: CD45RO+ cells pooled with CCR7-negative TemRA cells. CDR3: CASSLMSSGRAMHDEQFF. As DNA, the CDR3 is TGTGCCAGCAGTTTAATGTCTAGCGGGAGGGCGATGCACGATGAGCAGTTCTTC.